Reported below is one T cell receptor (beta chain). Its antigen is unidentified. This sample was included in a study of radiotherapy plus CTLA-4 blockade in lung cancer. The study, taken as a whole, reports: According to reports, early shifts in blood T cell clones, alongside interferon-beta, forecast response most accurately.

Each patient with chemo-refractory metastatic non-small-cell lung cancer was treated with focal radiation plus CTLA-4 blockade using ipilimumab. V shed 4 bases, J shed 5 bases, and the junction held 9 bases outside the gene matches. This CDR3 region has 15 residues. Germline V gene data show CDR1 as SGDLS and CDR2 as YYNGEE. Assay: immunoSEQ multiplex PCR; the TCRdb copy retains only in-frame clones and omits some. The profile shows 45,000 or so clones, 70% to 90% of them singletons. The origin of this receptor is a human donor with non-small cell lung cancer whose response to radiotherapy plus ipilimumab could not be evaluated. Sequencing was performed on peripheral blood, taken from a patient treated with radiotherapy plus ipilimumab. The rearrangement links TRBV9 to TRBJ1-1; 9 bases are a match to TRBD1. In DNA form, the CDR3 reads TGTGCCAGCAGCCCCTCGGACAGGGGAGGAACTGAAGCTTTCTTT. Its protein is CASSPSDRGGTEAFF.